These 20 T cell receptor beta chains share one sample of origin, sequenced in a study of T cells after yellow fever vaccination. TCRdb reanalysed the 5' RACE reads using MiXCR and keeps one entry per CDR3 protein. Of some 150,000 distinct CDR3 sequences in the sample, roughly 11% were seen once. The sample in question was CD8+ T cells sorted from PBMCs, obtained 15 days after the yellow fever booster vaccination. The receptors were sampled from a man between 18 and 35 years old who received the YFV17D yellow fever vaccine.

The V gene is TRBV18, the J gene TRBJ2-7, with D uncertain. Germline values: CDR1 KGHSH, CDR2 LQKENI. V was clipped by 6 bases and J by 7 bases, with 13 bases between them. The CDR3 has 12 amino acids. DNA of the CDR3: TGTGCCAGCTCGCTCGGCTATGGGGAGCAGTACGTC. It yields the protein CASSLGYGEQYV.

This chain connects TRBV19 to TRBJ2-5; 7 bases map to TRBD1. The germline V gene has CDR1 LNHDA and CDR2 SQIVND (reference sequence). With V trimmed by 5 bases and J by 2 bases, 8 bases remained unmatched. The CDR3 is 15 residues long. The CDR3 protein is CASSDRDSLQETQYF. The CDR3 bases are TGTGCCAGTAGTGACCGGGACAGCCTTCAAGAGACCCAGTACTTC. Using reference TRBV19 and TRBJ2-5 for the parts outside the CDR3, the full variable domain is DGGITQSPKYLFRKEGQNVTLSCEQNLNHDAMYWYRQDPGQGLRLIYYSQIVNDFQKGDIAEGYSVSREKKESFPLTVTSAQKNPTAFYLCASSDRDSLQETQYFGPGTRLLVL.

V usage is TRBV7-6 and J usage is TRBJ2-3; D call uncertain. This CDR3 contains 15 residues. Germline-derived CDR1 and CDR2 are SGHVS and FNYEAQ. The V end was cut by 2 bases, the J end by 4 bases, with 13 bases between. The CDR3 loop is CASSLSAGKPDTQYF. The CDR3 coding sequence is TGTGCCAGCAGCTTATCGGCAGGAAAACCAGATACGCAGTATTTT. Variable domain in full (rest from reference TRBV7-6 and TRBJ2-3): GAGVSQSPRYKVTKRGQDVALRCDPISGHVSLYWYRQALGQGPEFLTYFNYEAQQDKSGLPNDRFSAERPEGSISTLTIQRTEQRDSAMYRCASSLSAGKPDTQYFGPGTRLTVL.

This clonotype was detected only a few times. The CDR3 is CASRPAGGGTDTQYF. CDR3 DNA sequence: TGCGCCAGCAGACCCGCTGGGGGGGGCACAGATACGCAGTATTTT. The chain has TRBV5-1 and TRBJ2-3; 7 nucleotides agree with TRBD2. The length of the CDR3 is 15 residues. The germline CDR1 and CDR2 sequences are SGHRS and YFSETQ. V shed 5 bases, J shed 1 base, and the junction held 7 bases outside the gene matches.

This clonotype was seen ten or more times. V gene TRBV4-3 combines with J gene TRBJ2-7; D uncertain. V lost 0 bases, J lost 5 bases, and 17 bases lay in between. This CDR3 is 16 amino acids long. Looked up from germline, CDR1 is LGHNA and CDR2 is YSLEER. Written as DNA, the CDR3 is TGCGCCAGCAGCCAAGATGAAGAGGCCATATGGAACGAGCAGTACTTC. Protein: CASSQDEEAIWNEQYF.

This clonotype was recorded a few times. The chain recombines TRBV29-1 with TRBJ1-2; TRBD1 is a possible D gene (6 bases). The CDR3 length is 12 residues. The V gene lost 6 bases and the J gene lost 6 bases, with 14 bases spanning the gap. Germline assignment: CDR1 SQVTM and CDR2 ANQGSEA. The DNA for the CDR3 is TGCAGCGTCGATTCAGGGGAGGATGGCTACACCTTC. It specifies CSVDSGEDGYTF. The complete variable domain, with remaining parts taken from reference TRBV29-1 and TRBJ1-2, reads SAVISQKPSRDICQRGTSLTIQCQVDSQVTMMFWYRQQPGQSLTLIATANQGSEATYESGFVIDKFPISRPNLTFSTLTVSNMSPEDSSIYLCSVDSGEDGYTFGSGTRLTVV.

This clonotype was recorded a few times. The chain is built from TRBV12-3 or TRBV12-4 and TRBJ2-2; a weak D match, TRBD1 (5 bases). The CDR3 loop spans 13 amino acids. V lost 6 bases and J lost 6, with 11 bases in between. The CDR3 DNA is TGTGCCAGCAGCCAAGGCAGGGCCGGGGAGCTGTTTTTT. It encodes CASSQGRAGELFF.

Turning to this clonotype: A much larger clone is a single base away; this may be a read error. This chain uses TRBV29-1 with TRBJ2-5; weak D call: TRBD1 (6 bases). Germline V gene data show CDR1 as SQVTM and CDR2 as ANQGSEA. CDR3 length equals 12 residues. CDR3 sequence: CSVEARTETEYF. CDR3 nucleotides: TGCAGCGTTGAGGCCCGGACAGAGACCGAGTACTTC.

The chain recombines TRBV6-2 or TRBV6-3 with TRBJ2-6; possibly TRBD1 or TRBD2 for D (5 bases each). Trimming pared 3 bases from V and 2 bases from J, leaving 14 bases between. The CDR3 length is 17 residues. Germline-derived CDR1 and CDR2 are MNHEY and SVGEGT. CDR3 nucleotide sequence: TGTGCCAGCAGTTATCCGGGGACGGGGACTGGGGCCAACGTCCTGACTTTC. Protein: CASSYPGTGTGANVLTF.

This rearrangement joins TRBV7-9 to TRBJ2-7; D possibly corresponds to TRBD1 (6 bases). The germline CDR1 and CDR2 sequences are SEHNR and FQNEAQ (reference sequence). This CDR3 is 14 amino acids long. The V end lost 6 bases, the J end lost 5 bases, and 17 bases lay between the germline ends. Written as DNA, the CDR3 is TGTGCCAGCAGTCAAACAGGGTACGTCCACGAGCAGTACGTC. Translating it yields CASSQTGYVHEQYV.

The V gene is TRBV5-1, the J gene TRBJ2-7; 8 bases agree with TRBD1. CDR1 and CDR2 from the germline V gene are SGHRS and YFSETQ. CDR3 length: 16 amino acids. J lost 0 bases, V lost 3 bases, and 8 bases had no gene match. CDR3 amino acids: CASSSGQGGFSYEQYV. CDR3 nucleotide sequence: TGCGCCAGCAGCTCCGGACAGGGAGGTTTCTCCTACGAGCAGTACGTC.

This clonotype was counted at least ten times. The gene calls are TRBV7-8 and TRBJ1-2, with a possible D match to TRBD1 (6 bases). Germline V gene sequence: CDR1 SGHVS, CDR2 FQNEAQ. The CDR3 has 14 amino acids. Trimming removed 4 bases from V and 7 bases from J, with 16 bases in between. CDR3 coding DNA: TGTGCCAGCAGCTCGACTGCTGGGACATTTGGCTACACCTTC. Its translation: CASSSTAGTFGYTF.

This clonotype has just a few counts. The chain employs TRBV6-2 or TRBV6-3 and TRBJ1-5, with a tentative D call TRBD1 (5 bases). V lost 2 bases, J lost 0 bases, and 17 bases lay in between. From germline, CDR1 is MNHEY and CDR2 SVGEGT. CDR3 length: 18 residues. CDR3 coding DNA: TGTGCCAGCAGTTACGTGGACACCTTCGATTATAGCAATCAGCCCCAGCATTTT. It yields the protein CASSYVDTFDYSNQPQHF.

The gene calls are TRBV12-3 or TRBV12-4 and TRBJ1-4; a weak D match, TRBD1 (6 bases). The CDR3 spans 17 residues. The germline V and J ends were trimmed by 7 bases and 0 bases, with 18 bases remaining between them. This chain's CDR3 is CASTWGDNYATNEKLFF. CDR3 in DNA: TGTGCCAGCACCTGGGGGGACAACTATGCAACTAATGAAAAACTGTTTTTT.

This clonotype was counted a few times. The rearrangement joins TRBV27 to TRBJ1-2, with D possibly being TRBD1 (5 bases). This CDR3 has 15 amino acids. The V gene's germline CDR1 is MNHEY and CDR2 SMNVEV (reference sequence). The V end was cut by 3 bases, the J end by 4 bases, with 15 bases between. The CDR3 loop reads CASSFIGGILYGYTF. The CDR3 DNA reads TGTGCCAGCAGTTTTATCGGGGGAATCCTCTATGGCTACACCTTC.

This clonotype was seen many times. V and J are TRBV6-5 and TRBJ2-7; 11 bases are a match to TRBD1. Trimming at V came to 10 bases and at J to 2 bases, leaving 4 bases not matched to a gene. The germline V gene has CDR1 MNHEY and CDR2 SVGAGI. The length of the CDR3 is 13 residues. The CDR3 loop is CATGTGGPYEQYF. The CDR3 DNA reads TGTGCCACCGGGACAGGGGGTCCCTACGAGCAGTACTTC.

This clonotype was observed a few times. The chain recombines TRBV19 with TRBJ2-2; 9 positions agree with TRBD1. Germline loops: CDR1 LNHDA, CDR2 SQIVND (reference sequence). Trimming took 1 base from V and 5 from J; bases not matched to a gene: 5. CDR3 length: 16 amino acids. The DNA for the CDR3 is TGTGCCAGTAGTATAGTTCGGGACAGGGCGACCGGGGAGCTGTTTTTT. Its protein product is CASSIVRDRATGELFF.

In this sample, this clonotype turned up a few times. The V call is TRBV4-3, the J call TRBJ2-2; TRBD1 matches at 8 bases. This CDR3 region has 15 residues. V lost 1 base and J lost 8; bases outside the gene matches: 6. Looked up from germline, CDR1 is LGHNA and CDR2 is YSLEER. The CDR3 spells CASSQGRTGTGELFF. CDR3 sequence (DNA): TGCGCCAGCAGCCAAGGAAGGACAGGGACGGGGGAGCTGTTTTTT.

The V and J genes are TRBV6-2 or TRBV6-3 and TRBJ2-1; 9 bases match TRBD1. Per germline, CDR1 MNHEY and CDR2 SVGEGT. The CDR3 spans 14 residues. The V and J ends lost 6 bases and 8 bases, in that order; junction bases with no gene match: 8. CDR3 region: CASSRGQGLHEQFF. Here the CDR3 DNA reads TGTGCCAGCAGCCGGGGACAGGGACTCCATGAGCAGTTCTTC.

This clonotype has only a few counts. The chain is built from TRBV20-1 and TRBJ1-2; D call uncertain. Germline CDR1 is DFQATT and CDR2 is SNEGSKA (reference sequence). This CDR3 region has 16 residues. The V end was cut by 0 bases, the J end by 0 bases, with 14 bases between. CDR3 residues: CSARDPIGKSNYGYTF. CDR3 sequence (DNA): TGCAGTGCTAGAGACCCCATCGGGAAATCTAACTATGGCTACACCTTC.